One and the same sample provided the 32 T cell receptor beta chains below, sequenced in a study of blood T cell dynamics during melanoma immunotherapy. The table came from immunoSEQ multiplex PCR; TCRdb's copy has only in-frame clones and leaves some out. The sample records 4,500 to 6,000 clones, about 80% being singletons. The time point is: week 3, after first cycle of checkpoint inhibitor. Sequenced material: blood, taken from a patient treated with checkpoint blockade. These receptors came from a human donor with melanoma.

The genes are TRBV29-1 and TRBJ2-7; D may correspond to TRBD1 or TRBD2 (5 bases each). Trimming removed 4 bases from V and 6 bases from J, with 13 bases in between. This CDR3 comprises 12 residues. Germline loops: CDR1 SQVTM, CDR2 ANQGSEA. CDR3 protein: CSVVWGTGEQYF. The DNA for the CDR3 is TGCAGCGTTGTATGGGGGACGGGCGAGCAGTACTTC.

CDR3 loop: CASRRRQGQDQPQHF. The CDR3 DNA is TGTGCCAGCAGGCGACGACAGGGCCAGGATCAGCCCCAGCATTTT. This chain links TRBV6-6 with TRBJ1-5; the match to TRBD1 covers 7 bases. The germline gives CDR1 MNHNY, CDR2 SVGAGI (reference sequence). With 6 bases clipped from V and 5 bases from J, the junction kept 10 bases outside the gene matches. This CDR3 spans 15 amino acids.

V is TRBV7-2 and J is TRBJ1-5; 11 nucleotides agree with TRBD1. Germline V gene sequence: CDR1 SGHTA, CDR2 FQGNSA. This CDR3 contains 18 residues. V lost 2 bases and J lost 2; bases outside the gene matches: 8. The CDR3 is CASSLMGTGGLGNQPQHF. CDR3 DNA sequence: TGTGCCAGCAGCTTAATGGGGACAGGGGGATTGGGCAATCAGCCCCAGCATTTT. The variable domain in full, completed from reference TRBV7-2 and TRBJ1-5, reads GAGVSQSPSNKVTEKGKDVELRCDPISGHTALYWYRQSLGQGLEFLIYFQGNSAPDKSGLPSDRFSAERTGGSVSTLTIQRTQQEDSAVYLCASSLMGTGGLGNQPQHFGDGTRLSIL.

The chain employs TRBV11-1 and TRBJ1-1; 9 bases are shared with TRBD1. In germline, CDR1 is SGHAT, CDR2 FQDESV (reference sequence). After removal of 7 bases from V and 5 bases from J, the junction contained 8 bases not matched to a gene. This CDR3 is built from 14 residues. The DNA of the CDR3 is TGTGCCAGCAACTTCGGACAGGGGTCGACTGAAGCTTTCTTT. Protein: CASNFGQGSTEAFF.

The genes are TRBV4-1 and TRBJ2-7; the match to TRBD1 covers 12 bases. The V and J ends lost 4 bases and 0 bases, in that order; junction bases with no gene match: 7. This CDR3 spans 17 amino acids. Germline values: CDR1 MGHRA, CDR2 YSYEKL. CDR3 residues: CASSRPGQGASSYEQYF. The CDR3, as DNA: TGCGCCAGCAGCCGACCGGGACAGGGGGCTAGCTCCTACGAGCAGTACTTC.

V gene TRBV19 combines with J gene TRBJ1-1, with D perhaps matching TRBD1 (6 bases). The CDR3 totals 14 residues. In germline, CDR1 is LNHDA, CDR2 SQIVND (reference sequence). The ends were cut back, 4 bases at V and 7 bases at J, with 16 bases in the middle. CDR3 nucleotides: TGTGCCAGTAGTACCCAGGGGAGCTTGGGTGAAGCTTTCTTT. Translated: CASSTQGSLGEAFF.

V usage is TRBV6-4 and J usage is TRBJ1-2; 8 bases map to TRBD1. The CDR3 runs to 14 residues. Germline V gives CDR1 MRHNA, CDR2 SNTAGT. V gave up 4 bases and J gave up 3 bases; unmatched junction bases: 4. CDR3: CASSATTGDYGYTF. The CDR3 DNA follows: TGTGCCAGCAGTGCGACGACAGGGGACTATGGCTACACCTTC.

V usage is TRBV2 and J usage is TRBJ1-5, with D unresolved. CDR3 length equals 13 residues. V lost 6 bases to trimming and J lost 0 bases, with 6 bases between them. The germline CDR1 and CDR2 sequences are SNHLY and FYNNEI. CDR3 sequence (DNA): TGTGCCAGCAGGGGGTTTAGCAATCAGCCCCAGCATTTT. This gives the protein CASRGFSNQPQHF. Based on the CDR3 plus reference TRBV2 and TRBJ1-5, the full variable domain is EPEVTQTPSHQVTQMGQEVILRCVPISNHLYFYWYRQILGQKVEFLVSFYNNEISEKSEIFDDQFSVERPDGSNFTLKIRSTKLEDSAMYFCASRGFSNQPQHFGDGTRLSIL.

The genes are TRBV20-1 and TRBJ1-2; possible D gene TRBD1, 6 bases. With 7 bases removed from V and 2 bases from J, the gap between germline ends came to 8 bases. The germline V gene has CDR1 DFQATT and CDR2 SNEGSKA (reference sequence). The CDR3 contains 11 residues. CDR3 nucleotide sequence: TGCAGTGGGGGGCAGAACTATGGCTACACCTTC. Its protein is CSGGQNYGYTF.

V gene TRBV5-1 combines with J gene TRBJ1-2, with TRBD1 as a possible D gene (5 bases). The CDR3 spans 13 residues. V lost 1 base and J 8 bases, leaving 12 bases between the germline ends. From germline, CDR1 is SGHRS and CDR2 YFSETQ. The CDR3 DNA reads as TGCGCCAGCAGCTTGTGGGGCGAGGAGGGCTACACCTTC. It is translated as CASSLWGEEGYTF.

The genes are TRBV7-9 and TRBJ1-4, with unresolved D. The CDR3 is 18 amino acids. Trimming left V 1 base short and J 4 bases short, with 19 bases between. Germline V gene sequence: CDR1 SEHNR, CDR2 FQNEAQ (reference sequence). This CDR3 is CASSLGFWTSINNEKLFF. Written as DNA, the CDR3 is TGTGCCAGCAGCTTAGGATTTTGGACGTCGATAAATAATGAAAAACTGTTTTTT.

This CDR3 reads CASSTQGSSYGYTF. The CDR3 DNA sequence: TGTGCCAGCAGCACCCAGGGCTCAAGCTATGGCTACACCTTC. This rearrangement joins TRBV5-4 to TRBJ1-2, with D tentatively TRBD1 (5 bases). Germline V gene sequence: CDR1 SGHNT, CDR2 YYREEE (reference sequence). With 4 bases removed from V and 4 bases from J, the gap between germline ends came to 14 bases. This CDR3 has 14 residues. Looking up the rest from reference TRBV5-4 and TRBJ1-2 gives the full variable domain: ETGVTQSPTHLIKTRGQQVTLRCSSQSGHNTVSWYQQALGQGPQFIFQYYREEENGRGNFPPRFSGLQFPNYSSELNVNALELDDSALYLCASSTQGSSYGYTFGSGTRLTVV.

This chain joins TRBV19 and TRBJ1-4; D is perhaps TRBD1 (6 bases). V was pared by 6 bases and J by 5 bases, with 13 bases between. The CDR3 is 14 residues long. Germline CDR1 LNHDA, CDR2 SQIVND (reference sequence). CDR3 amino acids: CASRLSGQNEKLFF. For the CDR3, the DNA is TGTGCCAGTAGATTGTCCGGACAGAATGAAAAACTGTTTTTT.

V gene TRBV19 combines with J gene TRBJ2-7; TRBD2 matches at 9 bases. The CDR3 runs 17 residues. V lost 5 bases and J lost 3; bases outside the gene matches: 14. Germline values: CDR1 LNHDA, CDR2 SQIVND (reference sequence). The DNA for the CDR3 is TGTGCCAGTAGTTCCGGACTAGCGCGGGGGCAGGTCTACGAGCAGTACTTC. Amino acid sequence: CASSSGLARGQVYEQYF. The full variable domain, in which reference TRBV19 and TRBJ2-7 provide the parts outside the CDR3, is DGGITQSPKYLFRKEGQNVTLSCEQNLNHDAMYWYRQDPGQGLRLIYYSQIVNDFQKGDIAEGYSVSREKKESFPLTVTSAQKNPTAFYLCASSSGLARGQVYEQYFGPGTRLTVT.

The chain uses TRBV6-1 and TRBJ2-7; 11 bases are a match to TRBD1. Germline trimming cut 6 bases from V and 6 bases from J; bases unmatched to any gene: 10. CDR1 is MNHNS and CDR2 is SASEGT in the germline V gene. CDR3 size: 15 residues. CDR3 nucleotides: TGTGCCAGCAGAGACCCGGGACAGGGGGTCGGCGAGCAGTACTTC. This translates into CASRDPGQGVGEQYF.

This clone appeared a few times. The chain uses TRBV5-5 and TRBJ2-7, with 7 bases fitting TRBD1. The CDR3 sequence is 16 residues long. V trimming: 0 bases; J trimming: 0 bases; junction bases outside the gene matches: 6. The germline V gene encodes CDR1 SGHKS and CDR2 YYEKEE (reference sequence). The CDR3: CASSLDLQGPSYEQYF. The CDR3 DNA reads as TGTGCCAGCAGCTTGGACCTACAGGGGCCCTCCTACGAGCAGTACTTC. Looking up the rest from reference TRBV5-5 and TRBJ2-7 gives the full variable domain: DAGVTQSPTHLIKTRGQQVTLRCSPISGHKSVSWYQQVLGQGPQFIFQYYEKEERGRGNFPDRFSARQFPNYSSELNVNALLLGDSALYLCASSLDLQGPSYEQYFGPGTRLTVT.

The CDR3, as DNA: TGTGCCAGTAAAACCCGTGAGCAAGTCAATCAGCCCCAGCATTTT. Protein: CASKTREQVNQPQHF. The chain recombines TRBV19 with TRBJ1-5; D is undetermined. V was clipped by 7 bases and J by 3 bases, with 16 bases between them. This CDR3 comprises 15 residues. Germline loops: CDR1 LNHDA, CDR2 SQIVND (reference sequence).

This clone occurred a few times. The CDR3 DNA reads TGCGCCAGCAGCCAAGGGGGAGGCGGATCTGGGGCCAACGTCCTGACTTTC. Protein product: CASSQGGGGSGANVLTF. The chain carries TRBV4-1 and TRBJ2-6, with D maybe TRBD2 (6 bases). The CDR3 runs 17 residues. The germline V and J ends were trimmed by 1 base and 1 base, with 11 bases remaining between them. CDR1 is MGHRA, CDR2 YSYEKL, per germline.

This clone was observed a handful of times. V usage is TRBV7-6 and J usage is TRBJ2-7; 7 bases are a match to TRBD1. This CDR3 region has 16 residues. V was pared by 5 bases and J by 4 bases, with 14 bases of the junction left unmatched. Germline V lookup: CDR1 SGHVS, CDR2 FNYEAQ. The CDR3 DNA follows: TGTGCCAGCAGCGAACGCTCGACAGGGAATAATTACGAGCAGTACTTC. As protein: CASSERSTGNNYEQYF.

This clone has only one observation. This sequence joins TRBV7-2 and TRBJ2-7; TRBD2 matches 14 bases. Germline CDR1 is SGHTA and CDR2 is FQGNSA. This CDR3 is 15 amino acids long. V lost 8 bases to trimming and J lost 2 bases; unmatched junction nucleotides: 5. The CDR3 protein is CASGRTSGGTYEQYF. DNA for the CDR3: TGTGCCAGCGGGAGGACTAGCGGGGGGACCTACGAGCAGTACTTC.

The chain employs TRBV27 and TRBJ1-5; 10 bases match TRBD1. This CDR3 spans 15 amino acids. V gave up 0 bases and J gave up 6 bases; unmatched junction bases: 2. Germline CDR1 MNHEY, CDR2 SMNVEV (reference sequence). CDR3: CASSLSRTGGQPQHF. CDR3 in DNA: TGTGCCAGCAGTTTATCGAGGACAGGGGGTCAGCCCCAGCATTTT.

The chain joins TRBV29-1 to TRBJ1-1, with D tentatively TRBD1 (5 bases). V was shortened by 7 bases and J by 6 bases, with 18 bases between the two germline ends. Germline V gene lookup returns CDR1 SQVTM and CDR2 ANQGSEA. This CDR3 is built from 13 residues. In nucleotides, the CDR3 is TGCAGCGCCCCGTCGCGCAGGGAGTCTGAAGCTTTCTTT. Encoded protein: CSAPSRRESEAFF.

This clone was recorded only once. This chain links TRBV9 with TRBJ2-7; D unresolved. CDR3 length: 13 residues. Germline V gene lookup returns CDR1 SGDLS and CDR2 YYNGEE. The germline V and J ends were trimmed by 1 base and 6 bases, with 11 bases remaining between them. CDR3 DNA sequence: TGTGCCAGCAGCGTAAAGTATGTCGGCGAGCAGTACTTC. This encodes CASSVKYVGEQYF. The full variable domain, its missing parts supplied by reference TRBV9 and TRBJ2-7, is DSGVTQTPKHLITATGQRVTLRCSPRSGDLSVYWYQQSLDQGLQFLIQYYNGEERAKGNILERFSAQQFPDLHSELNLSSLELGDSALYFCASSVKYVGEQYFGPGTRLTVT.

The gene calls are TRBV9 and TRBJ2-7, with 8 bases lining up with TRBD1. CDR3 length: 14 residues. J was trimmed by 3 bases and V by 3 bases; bases with no gene match: 5. Germline V gives CDR1 SGDLS, CDR2 YYNGEE. The CDR3 DNA follows: TGTGCCAGCAGCGCCTCCGGGACAGGCTACGAGCAGTACTTC. Its protein is CASSASGTGYEQYF.

The rearrangement joins TRBV2 to TRBJ1-1; D is ambiguous. The germline V and J ends were trimmed by 6 bases and 0 bases, with 8 bases remaining between them. The V gene's germline CDR1 is SNHLY and CDR2 FYNNEI. This CDR3 is 13 amino acids long. CDR3 loop: CASRGSMNTEAFF. For the CDR3, the DNA is TGTGCCAGCAGGGGATCTATGAACACTGAAGCTTTCTTT.

This rearrangement joins TRBV6-4 to TRBJ2-1, with a weak D call TRBD2 (6 bases). V shed 3 bases and J shed 4 bases, with 10 bases lying between them. The CDR3 spans 14 residues. The V gene's germline CDR1 is MRHNA and CDR2 SNTAGT. The CDR3 nucleotides are TGTGCCAGCAGTGAAGAACTAGCTTACAATGAGCAGTTCTTC. Its protein product is CASSEELAYNEQFF.

The J gene is TRBJ2-7, the V gene TRBV16; D not certain. Deletions cut 0 bases from V and 4 bases from J, with 10 bases between. The CDR3 contains 14 residues. From germline, CDR1 is KGHSY and CDR2 FQNENV. The CDR3 reads CASSQSIAAYEQYF. In DNA form, the CDR3 reads TGTGCCAGCAGCCAATCTATTGCGGCGTACGAGCAGTACTTC.

The rearrangement joins TRBV2 to TRBJ1-4; no firm D call. The CDR3 is 15 amino acids. V lost 6 bases and J 8 bases, leaving 19 bases between the germline ends. Germline CDR1 SNHLY, CDR2 FYNNEI. CDR3: CASRGSRAFGEKLFF. The CDR3 coding sequence is TGTGCCAGCAGGGGGTCCCGGGCCTTTGGGGAAAAACTGTTTTTT.

The V call is TRBV6-1, the J call TRBJ2-7, with 7 bases identical to TRBD1. This CDR3 has 14 residues. The trim removed 4 bases at V and 5 bases at J, leaving 8 bases unmatched. In germline, CDR1 is MNHNS, CDR2 SASEGT. The CDR3 loop reads CASSGRQGWNEQYF. For the CDR3, the DNA is TGTGCCAGCAGTGGAAGACAGGGTTGGAACGAGCAGTACTTC.

The genes are TRBV18 and TRBJ2-7; the D call may be TRBD1 or TRBD2 (5 bases each). Germline assignment: CDR1 KGHSH and CDR2 LQKENI. CDR3 length: 13 amino acids. The germline V and J ends were trimmed by 6 bases and 9 bases, with 18 bases remaining between them. The CDR3 DNA reads as TGTGCCAGCTCCCCCTCCGGGACCATGCGGCAGTACTTC. Translated: CASSPSGTMRQYF.

The chain links TRBV5-1 to TRBJ2-7, with D possibly TRBD2 on 5 matching bases. With 5 bases removed from V and 4 bases from J, the gap between germline ends came to 16 bases. Germline V gene lookup returns CDR1 SGHRS and CDR2 YFSETQ. This CDR3 comprises 14 residues. The CDR3 protein is CASRRDSVAYEQYF. The DNA of the CDR3 is TGCGCCAGCAGGAGGGATTCGGTTGCGTACGAGCAGTACTTC.

The chain combines TRBV5-1 with TRBJ1-2; no clear D gene. Germline V gives CDR1 SGHRS, CDR2 YFSETQ. V was clipped by 2 bases and J by 7 bases, with 12 bases between them. This CDR3 is built from 13 residues. DNA for the CDR3: TGCGCCAGCAGCTTACAGCAGCAGGCTGGCTACACCTTC. As protein: CASSLQQQAGYTF.